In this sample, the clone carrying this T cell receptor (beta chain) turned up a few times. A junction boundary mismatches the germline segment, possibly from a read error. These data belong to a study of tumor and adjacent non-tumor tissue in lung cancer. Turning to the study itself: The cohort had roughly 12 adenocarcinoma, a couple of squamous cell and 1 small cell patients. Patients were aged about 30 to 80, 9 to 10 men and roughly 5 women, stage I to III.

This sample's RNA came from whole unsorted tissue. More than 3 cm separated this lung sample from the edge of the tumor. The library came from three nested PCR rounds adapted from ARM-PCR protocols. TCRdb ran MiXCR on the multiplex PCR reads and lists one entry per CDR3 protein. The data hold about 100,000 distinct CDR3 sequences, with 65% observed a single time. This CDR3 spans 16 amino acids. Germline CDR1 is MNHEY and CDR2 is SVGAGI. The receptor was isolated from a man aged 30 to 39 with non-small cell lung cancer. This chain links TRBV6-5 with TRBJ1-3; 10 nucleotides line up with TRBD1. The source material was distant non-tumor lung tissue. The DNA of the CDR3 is TGTGCCTGCAGCCCCGGACAGGGGGGATCTGGAAACACCATATATTTT. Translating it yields CACSPGQGGSGNTIYF.